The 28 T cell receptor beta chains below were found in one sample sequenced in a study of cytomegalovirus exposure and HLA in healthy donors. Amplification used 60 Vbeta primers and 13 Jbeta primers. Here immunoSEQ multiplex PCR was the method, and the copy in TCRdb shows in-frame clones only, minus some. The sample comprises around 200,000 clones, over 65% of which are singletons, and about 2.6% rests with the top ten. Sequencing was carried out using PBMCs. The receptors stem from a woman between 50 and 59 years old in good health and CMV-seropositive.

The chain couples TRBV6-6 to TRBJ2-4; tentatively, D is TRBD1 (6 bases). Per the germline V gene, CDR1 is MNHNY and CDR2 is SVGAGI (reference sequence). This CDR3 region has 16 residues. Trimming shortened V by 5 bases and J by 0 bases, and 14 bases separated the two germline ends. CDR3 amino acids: CASSRRQDLAKNIQYF. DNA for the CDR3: TGTGCCAGCAGTCGTCGACAGGACCTAGCCAAAAACATTCAGTACTTC.

For the CDR3, the DNA is TGTGCCAGCAGCTCGGGACTAGCGACGACAGATACGCAGTATTTT. It specifies CASSSGLATTDTQYF. The genes are TRBV7-9 and TRBJ2-3, with TRBD2 matching 10 bases. CDR1 SEHNR and CDR2 FQNEAQ come from the germline V gene (reference sequence). Trimming cost V 4 bases and J 3 bases; bases outside gene matches: 4. CDR3 length equals 15 residues.

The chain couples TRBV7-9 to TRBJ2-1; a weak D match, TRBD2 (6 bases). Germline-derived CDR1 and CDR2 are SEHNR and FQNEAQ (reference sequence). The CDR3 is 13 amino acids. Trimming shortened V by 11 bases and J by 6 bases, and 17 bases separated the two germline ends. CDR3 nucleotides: TGTGCCGTCGGGGGACTGGCGTCCAATGAGCAGTTCTTC. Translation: CAVGGLASNEQFF.

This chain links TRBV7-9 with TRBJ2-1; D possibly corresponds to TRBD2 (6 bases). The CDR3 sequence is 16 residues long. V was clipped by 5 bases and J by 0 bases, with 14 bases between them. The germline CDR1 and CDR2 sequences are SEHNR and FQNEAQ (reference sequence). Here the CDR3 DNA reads TGTGCCAGCAGCCCTCAGCGGGCGAGCTCCTACAATGAGCAGTTCTTC. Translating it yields CASSPQRASSYNEQFF. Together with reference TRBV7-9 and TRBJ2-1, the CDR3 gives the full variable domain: DTGVSQNPRHKITKRGQNVTFRCDPISEHNRLYWYRQTLGQGPEFLTYFQNEAQLEKSRLLSDRFSAERPKGSFSTLEIQRTEQGDSAMYLCASSPQRASSYNEQFFGPGTRLTVL.

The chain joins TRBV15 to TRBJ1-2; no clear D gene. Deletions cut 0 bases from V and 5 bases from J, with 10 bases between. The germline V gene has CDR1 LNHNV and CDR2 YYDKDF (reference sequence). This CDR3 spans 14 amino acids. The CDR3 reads CATSRDLVGYGYTF. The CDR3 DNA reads TGTGCCACCAGCAGAGATCTAGTGGGTTATGGCTACACCTTC.

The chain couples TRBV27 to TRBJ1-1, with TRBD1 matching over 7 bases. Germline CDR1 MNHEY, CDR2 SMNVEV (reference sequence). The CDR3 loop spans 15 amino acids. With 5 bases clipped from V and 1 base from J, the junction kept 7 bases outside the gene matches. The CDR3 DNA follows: TGTGCCAGCAGTATACGGGACAGACCGAACACTGAAGCTTTCTTT. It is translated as CASSIRDRPNTEAFF.

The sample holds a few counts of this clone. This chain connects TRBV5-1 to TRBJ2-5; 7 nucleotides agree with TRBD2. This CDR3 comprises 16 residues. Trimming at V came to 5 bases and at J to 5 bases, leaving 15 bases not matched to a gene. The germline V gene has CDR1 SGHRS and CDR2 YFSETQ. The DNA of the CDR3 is TGCGCCAGCAGGAAATCGAGCGGGGCCCGCCATGAGACCCAGTACTTC. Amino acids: CASRKSSGARHETQYF.

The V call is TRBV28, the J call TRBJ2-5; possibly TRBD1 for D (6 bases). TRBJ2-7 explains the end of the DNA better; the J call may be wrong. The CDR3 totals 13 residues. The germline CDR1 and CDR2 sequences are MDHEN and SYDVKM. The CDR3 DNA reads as TGTGCCAGCAGTTCCGGGACACTCTACGAGCAGTACTTC. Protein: CASSSGTLYEQYF.

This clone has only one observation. The CDR3 DNA sequence: TGTGCCAGCTCACCAGAAGCGGGGAGCTCCTACGAGCAGTACTTC. Translated: CASSPEAGSSYEQYF. The rearrangement links TRBV18 to TRBJ2-7; 7 nucleotides agree with TRBD2. The CDR3 runs 15 residues. The V gene end was trimmed by 2 bases and the J gene end by 0 bases; junction bases not matched to a gene: 4. Germline CDR1 and CDR2: KGHSH and LQKENI.

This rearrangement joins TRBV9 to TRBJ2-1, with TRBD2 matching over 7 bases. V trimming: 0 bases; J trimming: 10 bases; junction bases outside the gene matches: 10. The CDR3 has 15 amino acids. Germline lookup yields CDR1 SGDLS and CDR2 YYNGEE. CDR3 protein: CASSVGERGRREQFF. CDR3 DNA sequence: TGTGCCAGCAGCGTAGGCGAGCGGGGACGTCGAGAGCAGTTCTTC.

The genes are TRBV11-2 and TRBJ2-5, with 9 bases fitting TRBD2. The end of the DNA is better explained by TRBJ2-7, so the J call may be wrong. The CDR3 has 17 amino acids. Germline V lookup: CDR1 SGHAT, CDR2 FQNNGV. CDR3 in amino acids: CASSLGRGGGRSYEQYF. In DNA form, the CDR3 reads TGTGCCAGCAGCTTAGGGCGCGGGGGGGGGAGATCCTACGAGCAGTACTTC.

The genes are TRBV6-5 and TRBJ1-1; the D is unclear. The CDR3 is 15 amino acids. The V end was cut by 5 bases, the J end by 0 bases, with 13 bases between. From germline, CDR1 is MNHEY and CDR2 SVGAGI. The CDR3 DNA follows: TGTGCCAGCAGTAAGACACAGCTTCTGAACACTGAAGCTTTCTTT. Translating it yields CASSKTQLLNTEAFF.

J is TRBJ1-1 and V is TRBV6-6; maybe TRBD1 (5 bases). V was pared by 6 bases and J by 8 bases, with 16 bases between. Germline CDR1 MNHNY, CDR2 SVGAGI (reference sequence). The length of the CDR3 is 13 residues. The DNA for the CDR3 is TGTGCCAGCAGGGCCGACACAAGGGGAGAAGCTTTCTTT. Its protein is CASRADTRGEAFF.

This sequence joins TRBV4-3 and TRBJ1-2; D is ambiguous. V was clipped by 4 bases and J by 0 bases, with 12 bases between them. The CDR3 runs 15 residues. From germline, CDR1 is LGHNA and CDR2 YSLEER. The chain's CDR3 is CASSPSTEANYGYTF. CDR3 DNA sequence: TGCGCCAGCAGCCCCTCCACAGAAGCTAACTATGGCTACACCTTC.

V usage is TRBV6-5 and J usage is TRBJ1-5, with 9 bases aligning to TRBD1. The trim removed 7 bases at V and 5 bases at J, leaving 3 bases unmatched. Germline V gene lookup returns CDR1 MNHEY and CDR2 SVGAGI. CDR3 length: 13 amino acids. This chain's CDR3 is CASKGTGYQPQHF. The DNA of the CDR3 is TGTGCCAGCAAGGGGACAGGGTATCAGCCCCAGCATTTT.

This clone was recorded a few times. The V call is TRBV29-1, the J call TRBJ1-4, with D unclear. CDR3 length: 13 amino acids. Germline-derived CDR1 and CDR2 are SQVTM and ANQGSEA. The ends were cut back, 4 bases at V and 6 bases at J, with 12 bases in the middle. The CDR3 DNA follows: TGCAGCGTTGGGGCAGTTTCAGATGAAAAACTGTTTTTT. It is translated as CSVGAVSDEKLFF.

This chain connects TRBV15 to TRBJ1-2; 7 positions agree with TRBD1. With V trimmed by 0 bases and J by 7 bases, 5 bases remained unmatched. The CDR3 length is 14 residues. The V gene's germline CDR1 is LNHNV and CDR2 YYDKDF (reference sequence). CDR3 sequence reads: CATSRDPTGSGYTF. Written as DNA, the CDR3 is TGTGCCACCAGCAGAGACCCGACAGGGAGTGGCTACACCTTC.

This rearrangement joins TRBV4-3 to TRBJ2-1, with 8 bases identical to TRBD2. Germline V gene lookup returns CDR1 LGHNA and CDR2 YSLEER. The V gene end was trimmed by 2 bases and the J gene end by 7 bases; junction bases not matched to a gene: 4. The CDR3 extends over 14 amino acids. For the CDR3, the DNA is TGCGCCAGCAGCCAAACTAGCGGAAGGAATGAGCAGTTCTTC. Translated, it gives CASSQTSGRNEQFF.

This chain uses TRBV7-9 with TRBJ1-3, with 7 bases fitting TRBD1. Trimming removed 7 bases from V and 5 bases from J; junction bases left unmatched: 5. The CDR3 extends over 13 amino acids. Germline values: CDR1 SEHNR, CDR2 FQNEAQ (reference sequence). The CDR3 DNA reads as TGTGCCAGCATGGGGGACAGCCGAAACACCATATATTTT. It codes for CASMGDSRNTIYF.

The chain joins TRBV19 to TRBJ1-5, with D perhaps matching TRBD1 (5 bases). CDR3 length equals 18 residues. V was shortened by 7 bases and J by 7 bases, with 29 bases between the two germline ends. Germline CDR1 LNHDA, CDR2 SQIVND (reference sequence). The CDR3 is CASTTYEMQSSKGQPQHF. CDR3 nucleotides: TGTGCCAGTACCACTTATGAGATGCAGTCCTCCAAGGGGCAGCCCCAGCATTTT.

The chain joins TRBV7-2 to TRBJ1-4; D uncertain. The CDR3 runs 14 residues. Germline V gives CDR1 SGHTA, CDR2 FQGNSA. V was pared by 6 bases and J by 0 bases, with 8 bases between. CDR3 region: CASSRFATNEKLFF. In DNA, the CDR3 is TGTGCCAGCAGTCGGTTTGCAACTAATGAAAAACTGTTTTTT.

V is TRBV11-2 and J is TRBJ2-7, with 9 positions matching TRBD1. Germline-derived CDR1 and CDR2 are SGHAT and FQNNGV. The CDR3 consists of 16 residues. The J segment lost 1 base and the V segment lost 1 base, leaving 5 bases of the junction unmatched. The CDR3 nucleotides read TGTGCCAGCAGCTTAGGGACAGGGGTAAGGTCCTACGAGCAGTACTTC. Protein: CASSLGTGVRSYEQYF.

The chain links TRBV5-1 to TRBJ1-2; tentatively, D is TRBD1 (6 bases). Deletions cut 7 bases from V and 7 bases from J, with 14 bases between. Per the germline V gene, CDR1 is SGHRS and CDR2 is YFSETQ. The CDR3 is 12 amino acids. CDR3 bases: TGCGCCAGCGACATACAGGGTTTTGGCTACACCTTC. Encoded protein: CASDIQGFGYTF.

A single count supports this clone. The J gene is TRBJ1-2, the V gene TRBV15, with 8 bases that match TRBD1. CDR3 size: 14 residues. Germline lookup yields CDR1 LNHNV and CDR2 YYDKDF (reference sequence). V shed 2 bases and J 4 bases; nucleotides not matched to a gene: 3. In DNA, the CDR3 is TGTGCCACCAGCAGAACAGGGGGAGCCTATGGCTACACCTTC. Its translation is CATSRTGGAYGYTF.

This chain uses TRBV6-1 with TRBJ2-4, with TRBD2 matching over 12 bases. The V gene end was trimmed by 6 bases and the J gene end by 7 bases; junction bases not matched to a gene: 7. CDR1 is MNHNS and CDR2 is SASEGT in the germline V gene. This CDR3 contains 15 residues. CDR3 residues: CASRPSGGATNIQYF. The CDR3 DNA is TGTGCCAGCAGACCTAGCGGGGGGGCGACTAACATTCAGTACTTC.

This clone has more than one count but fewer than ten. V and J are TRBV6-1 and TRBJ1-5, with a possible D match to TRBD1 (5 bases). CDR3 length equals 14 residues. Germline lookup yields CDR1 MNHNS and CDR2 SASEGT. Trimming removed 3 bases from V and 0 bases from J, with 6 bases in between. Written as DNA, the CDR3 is TGTGCCAGCAGTGACAGGGATAGCAATCAGCCCCAGCATTTT. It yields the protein CASSDRDSNQPQHF.

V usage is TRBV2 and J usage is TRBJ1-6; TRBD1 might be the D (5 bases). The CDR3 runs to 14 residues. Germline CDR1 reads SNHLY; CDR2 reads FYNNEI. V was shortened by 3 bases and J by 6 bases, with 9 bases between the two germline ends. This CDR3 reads CASSDRVANSPLHF. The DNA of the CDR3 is TGTGCCAGCAGTGACAGGGTAGCTAATTCACCCCTCCACTTT. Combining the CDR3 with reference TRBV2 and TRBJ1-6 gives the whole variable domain EPEVTQTPSHQVTQMGQEVILRCVPISNHLYFYWYRQILGQKVEFLVSFYNNEISEKSEIFDDQFSVERPDGSNFTLKIRSTKLEDSAMYFCASSDRVANSPLHFGNGTRLTVT.

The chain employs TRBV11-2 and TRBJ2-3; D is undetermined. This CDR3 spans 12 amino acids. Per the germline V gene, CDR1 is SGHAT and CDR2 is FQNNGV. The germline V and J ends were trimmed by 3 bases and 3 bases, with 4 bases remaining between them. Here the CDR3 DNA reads TGTGCCAGCAGCTTTATAACAGATACGCAGTATTTT. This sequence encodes CASSFITDTQYF.